Included here is one T cell receptor beta chain sequence, with context. Its antigen remains unidentified. This CDR3 comprises 16 residues. Trimming cost V 1 base and J 0 bases; bases outside gene matches: 2. Germline V gene sequence: CDR1 MGHDK, CDR2 SYGVNS. TCRdb's table, derived via immunoSEQ multiplex PCR, lists solely in-frame clones and lacks some. In the table there are about 130,000 clones, about nine tenths of which are singletons. This sample is part of a study of T cell responses to AZD1222 COVID-19 vaccine. Study results and caveats: Only a handful of individuals given AZD1222 were seropositive at baseline.

The specimen comprised peripheral blood, sampled on day 0 of MenACWY control vaccination. The rearrangement links TRBV25-1 to TRBJ2-3, with TRBD1 matching over 9 bases. This sequence was found in an adult in good health. CDR3 residues: CASSEWTGASTDTQYF. Written as DNA, the CDR3 is TGTGCCAGCAGTGAATGGACAGGGGCTAGCACAGATACGCAGTATTTT.